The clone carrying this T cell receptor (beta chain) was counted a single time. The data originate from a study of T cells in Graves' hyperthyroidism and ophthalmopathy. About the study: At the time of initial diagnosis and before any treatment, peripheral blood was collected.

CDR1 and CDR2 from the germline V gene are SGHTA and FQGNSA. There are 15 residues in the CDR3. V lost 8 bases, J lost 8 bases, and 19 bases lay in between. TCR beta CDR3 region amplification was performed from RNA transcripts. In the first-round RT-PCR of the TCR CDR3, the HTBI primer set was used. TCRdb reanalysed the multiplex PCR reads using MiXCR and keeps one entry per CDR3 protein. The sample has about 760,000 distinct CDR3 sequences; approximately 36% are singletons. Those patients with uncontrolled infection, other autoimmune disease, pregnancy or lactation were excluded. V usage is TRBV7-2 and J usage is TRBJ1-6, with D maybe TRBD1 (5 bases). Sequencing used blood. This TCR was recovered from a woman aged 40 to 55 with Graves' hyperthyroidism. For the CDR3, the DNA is TGTGCCAGCTCCCCGACCGGGACGGGCGATTCACCCCTCCACTTT. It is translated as CASSPTGTGDSPLHF.